Below are 20 T cell receptor beta chains sequenced from a single sample in a study of blood T cell repertoires in COVID-19. Generated by immunoSEQ multiplex PCR, the TCRdb table keeps only in-frame clones and is missing some. Of 300,000 to 400,000 clones listed, 80% to 90% were seen once; the top ten hold around 4%. Sequences were obtained from PBMCs or T cells enriched from blood (not recorded which). Receptors originate from a middle-aged woman with acute COVID-19.

The chain recombines TRBV5-6 with TRBJ2-2; TRBD1 might be the D (6 bases). The CDR3 sequence is 14 residues long. V shed 0 bases and J shed 5 bases, with 8 bases lying between them. The germline CDR1 and CDR2 sequences are SGHDT and YYEEEE. The CDR3 region is CASSLGGQTGELFF. The CDR3 bases are TGTGCCAGCAGCTTGGGGGGACAAACCGGGGAGCTGTTTTTT.

The chain recombines TRBV9 with TRBJ1-3, with D uncertain. CDR3 length equals 13 residues. Trimming took 5 bases from V and 0 from J, leaving 6 bases between them. The germline CDR1 and CDR2 sequences are SGDLS and YYNGEE. The CDR3 nucleotides read TGTGCCAGCAGGCCCGGCTCTGGAAACACCATATATTTT. Its translation is CASRPGSGNTIYF.

The rearrangement joins TRBV7-2 to TRBJ1-1, with D uncertain. Trimming stripped 1 base from V and 0 bases from J, with 9 bases between. CDR1 and CDR2 from the germline V gene are SGHTA and FQGNSA. This CDR3 is 15 amino acids long. Written as DNA, the CDR3 is TGTGCCAGCAGCTTAGAAAGGACTATGAACACTGAAGCTTTCTTT. Protein: CASSLERTMNTEAFF.

This sequence joins TRBV5-4 and TRBJ2-3, with a possible D match to TRBD2 (7 bases). V lost 5 bases to trimming and J lost 0 bases, with 16 bases between them. Germline lookup yields CDR1 SGHNT and CDR2 YYREEE (reference sequence). The CDR3 contains 16 residues. The CDR3 here is CASSGGGGKSTDTQYF. The CDR3 region has the DNA TGTGCCAGCAGTGGGGGGGGCGGCAAGAGCACAGATACGCAGTATTTT.

This clone has more than one count but fewer than ten. V and J are TRBV12-3 or TRBV12-4 and TRBJ2-5; TRBD1 matches 7 bases. Unmatched junction bases numbered 4, after V lost 3 bases and J lost 6 bases. This CDR3 has 13 residues. The CDR3 nucleotides are TGTGCCAGCAGTTTTACAGGGGAGAAGACCCAGTACTTC. Its translation: CASSFTGEKTQYF.

The V call is TRBV3-1 (or the pseudogene TRBV3-2), the J call TRBJ1-5, with D tentatively TRBD1 (5 bases). CDR3 length: 14 amino acids. Germline CDR1 is LGHDT and CDR2 is YNNKEL (reference sequence). V was cut by 4 bases and J by 4 bases, with 11 bases left in between. CDR3 bases: TGTGCCAGCAGCCTCCGACAGAATAATCAGCCCCAGCATTTT. Translating gives CASSLRQNNQPQHF.

The rearrangement joins TRBV5-1 to TRBJ2-1; the D gene is possibly TRBD1 (5 bases). The germline V gene encodes CDR1 SGHRS and CDR2 YFSETQ. V lost 0 bases and J lost 8, with 9 bases in between. The CDR3 covers 13 residues. CDR3 bases: TGCGCCAGCAGCTTGGGGGTAGGGGATGAGCAGTTCTTC. Residues: CASSLGVGDEQFF.

This sequence joins TRBV3-1 (or the pseudogene TRBV3-2) and TRBJ1-2; TRBD1 matches at 9 bases. The CDR3 is 14 amino acids. V trimming: 1 base; J trimming: 7 bases; junction bases outside the gene matches: 4. The germline V gene encodes CDR1 LGHDT and CDR2 YNNKEL (reference sequence). The CDR3 nucleotides read TGTGCCAGCAGCCAAGGGACAGGGGATGCTGGCTACACCTTC. It codes for CASSQGTGDAGYTF.

This clone was observed a single time. V usage is TRBV6-2 or TRBV6-3 and J usage is TRBJ2-3, with 7 positions matching TRBD2. The trim removed 5 bases at V and 1 base at J, leaving 12 bases unmatched. This CDR3 has 17 amino acids. The germline V gene encodes CDR1 MNHEY and CDR2 SVGEGT. In nucleotides, the CDR3 is TGTGCCAGCAGTCTCCAGCGGGGCCTGACTGGCACAGATACGCAGTATTTT. It encodes CASSLQRGLTGTDTQYF.

This clone is a singleton in its sample. This chain joins TRBV4-3 and TRBJ2-1, with a weak D call TRBD2 (6 bases). Germline values: CDR1 LGHNA, CDR2 YSLEER. The CDR3 totals 13 residues. V gave up 5 bases and J gave up 8 bases, with 13 bases separating them. In DNA, the CDR3 is TGCGCCAGCAGCTTAGGCCGCGGGGATGAGCAGTTCTTC. It encodes CASSLGRGDEQFF.

The chain is built from TRBV11-2 and TRBJ2-3, with 7 positions matching TRBD2. The ends lost 3 bases at V and 0 bases at J; junction bases unmatched: 6. Per the germline V gene, CDR1 is SGHAT and CDR2 is FQNNGV. The CDR3 spans 16 residues. CDR3 sequence reads: CASSFSSGLSTDTQYF. The CDR3 nucleotides are TGTGCCAGCAGCTTCTCGTCGGGACTAAGCACAGATACGCAGTATTTT.

This chain joins TRBV5-5 and TRBJ1-4; tentative D call: TRBD1 (5 bases). CDR1 and CDR2 from the germline V gene are SGHKS and YYEKEE (reference sequence). CDR3 length: 15 residues. Trimming pared 0 bases from V and 7 bases from J, leaving 13 bases between. The CDR3 DNA sequence: TGTGCCAGCAGCTTGGTGGCAGGGCGGGGTGAAAAACTGTTTTTT. As protein: CASSLVAGRGEKLFF.

The chain links TRBV6-2 or TRBV6-3 to TRBJ1-5; 9 nucleotides agree with TRBD1. This CDR3 is built from 18 residues. Germline V gene sequence: CDR1 MNHEY, CDR2 SVGEGT. V gave up 2 bases and J gave up 3 bases; unmatched junction bases: 11. The CDR3 DNA follows: TGTGCCAGCAGTTACGGAGCACCGGGACAGGGCTCCAATCAGCCCCAGCATTTT. Encoded protein: CASSYGAPGQGSNQPQHF.

The chain combines TRBV10-3 with TRBJ2-1; D possibly corresponds to TRBD1 (7 bases). The ends were cut back, 10 bases at V and 9 bases at J, with 16 bases in the middle. CDR1 and CDR2 (germline): ENHRY, SYGVKD. The CDR3 has 12 residues. In DNA, the CDR3 is TGTGCCACAGCAACAGGGGAGGCTGAGCAGTTCTTC. Translated, it gives CATATGEAEQFF.

This clone was seen once. The chain carries TRBV2 and TRBJ2-7, with no clear D. With 6 bases removed from V and 2 bases from J, the gap between germline ends came to 5 bases. The CDR3 loop spans 11 amino acids. Germline loops: CDR1 SNHLY, CDR2 FYNNEI. Written as DNA, the CDR3 is TGTGCCAGCAGCGCTACCTACGAGCAGTACTTC. Its translation: CASSATYEQYF.

The chain combines TRBV5-1 with TRBJ2-7, with 7 bases lining up with TRBD1. V shed 0 bases, J shed 7 bases, and the junction held 25 bases outside the gene matches. CDR3 length: 20 amino acids. CDR1 and CDR2 (germline): SGHRS, YFSETQ. CDR3 in DNA: TGCGCCAGCAGCTTGGTTCCCTTAAACCGGGACAGCCCCTCTTCTTGGGAGCAGTACTTC. Its protein is CASSLVPLNRDSPSSWEQYF.

The rearrangement uses TRBV27 and TRBJ1-6; 7 nucleotides align to TRBD1. The CDR3 has 14 amino acids. The J segment lost 9 bases and the V segment lost 3 bases, leaving 5 bases of the junction unmatched. Germline lookup yields CDR1 MNHEY and CDR2 SMNVEV (reference sequence). CDR3 sequence: CASSFAAGGSPLHF. CDR3 coding DNA: TGTGCCAGCAGTTTTGCGGCAGGGGGTTCACCCCTCCACTTT.

CDR3 nucleotides: TGTGCCAGCAGCGCCGAGGGAAATACGCAGTATTTT. Amino acids: CASSAEGNTQYF. V is TRBV9 and J is TRBJ2-3, with a weak D call TRBD2 (5 bases). CDR3 length: 12 amino acids. The V end was cut by 3 bases, the J end by 7 bases, with 9 bases between. Per germline, CDR1 SGDLS and CDR2 YYNGEE.

V usage is TRBV3-1 (or the pseudogene TRBV3-2) and J usage is TRBJ2-2; D remains unclear. The CDR3 totals 13 residues. V was shortened by 6 bases and J by 8 bases, with 13 bases between the two germline ends. Looked up from germline, CDR1 is LGHDT and CDR2 is YNNKEL (reference sequence). In DNA, the CDR3 is TGTGCCAGCAGGCCGCGGTCTCTGGGGGAGCTGTTTTTT. It codes for CASRPRSLGELFF.

The chain has TRBV5-1 and TRBJ1-2; D not resolved. This CDR3 is built from 14 residues. V gave up 0 bases and J gave up 4 bases, with 10 bases separating them. Germline V gene lookup returns CDR1 SGHRS and CDR2 YFSETQ. As DNA, the CDR3 is TGCGCCAGCAGCTTGGCCATGGACTCCTATGGCTACACCTTC. It translates to CASSLAMDSYGYTF. Using reference TRBV5-1 and TRBJ1-2 for the parts outside the CDR3, the full variable domain is KAGVTQTPRYLIKTRGQQVTLSCSPISGHRSVSWYQQTPGQGLQFLFEYFSETQRNKGNFPGRFSGRQFSNSRSEMNVSTLELGDSALYLCASSLAMDSYGYTFGSGTRLTVV.